This is a list of T cell receptor beta chains from one sample in a study of blood T cell repertoires in COVID-19. Clones were read by immunoSEQ multiplex PCR, and TCRdb kept only the in-frame ones, dropping some. The sample holds 150,000 to 200,000 clones; 82% are singletons and the top ten take approximately 11%. Sequenced material: PBMCs or T cells enriched from blood (not recorded which). The receptors come from a man aged 50-59 years who had recovered from COVID-19. Each CDR3 is given with its conserved first and last residue. The D gene is left open where the match is weak. The size of a clone is reported for some rows only, either as once, few or many, or as a class for expanded clones.

V	J	D	size	CDR3	DNA
TRBV19	TRBJ2-7	-	-	CASSIDGGSYEQYF	TGTGCCAGTAGTATCGACGGGGGATCCTACGAGCAGTACTTC
TRBV7-2	TRBJ1-5	-	-	CASSFKYEYQPQHF	TGTGCCAGCAGCTTTAAGTACGAGTATCAGCCCCAGCATTTT
TRBV7-6	TRBJ1-2	-	-	CASSLSTGGRGYTF	TGTGCCAGCAGCTTAAGTACCGGGGGTCGTGGCTACACCTTC
TRBV2	TRBJ1-6	-	-	CASSEDGLEPLHF	TGTGCCAGCAGTGAAGATGGACTCGAACCCCTCCACTTT
TRBV11-2	TRBJ2-1	-	-	CASSLTGSYNEQFF	TGTGCCAGCAGCTTAACCGGGTCCTACAATGAGCAGTTCTTC
TRBV24-1	TRBJ2-3	TRBD2	-	CATSLAGGPLDTQYF	TGTGCCACCAGTCTAGCGGGAGGGCCCCTAGATACGCAGTATTTT
TRBV7-2	TRBJ1-5	-	once	CASSLVPGLNQPQHF	TGTGCCAGCAGCTTAGTTCCGGGATTAAATCAGCCCCAGCATTTT
TRBV30	TRBJ1-5	TRBD1	-	CAWRTGLGSNQPQHF	TGTGCCTGGAGGACAGGGTTGGGAAGCAATCAGCCCCAGCATTTT
TRBV9	TRBJ1-5	TRBD1	-	CASSVRTGEGQPQHF	TGTGCCAGCAGCGTGAGGACAGGGGAAGGTCAGCCCCAGCATTTT
TRBV18	TRBJ1-5	TRBD1	-	CASSLTGTGESNQPQHF	TGTGCCAGCTCACTGACCGGGACAGGGGAAAGCAATCAGCCCCAGCATTTT
TRBV6-5	TRBJ2-3	-	-	CASNMNSRDTQYF	TGTGCCAGCAATATGAACTCTAGAGATACGCAGTATTTT
TRBV19	TRBJ2-5	TRBD2	-	CASSRGMSGRAGETQYF	TGTGCCAGTAGTAGGGGTATGAGCGGGAGGGCCGGGGAGACCCAGTACTTC
TRBV5-1	TRBJ2-2	TRBD1	-	CASSLPGQSYTGELFF	TGCGCCAGCAGCTTACCGGGACAGTCCTACACCGGGGAGCTGTTTTTT
TRBV30	TRBJ1-6	TRBD1	-	CAWGQGANSPLHF	TGTGCCTGGGGACAGGGGGCGAATTCACCCCTCCACTTT
TRBV5-1	TRBJ2-1	TRBD2	-	CASSLALGLAINEQFF	TGCGCCAGCAGCTTGGCTTTGGGACTAGCGATTAATGAGCAGTTCTTC
TRBV19	TRBJ1-5	-	-	CASSPGRVEQPQHF	TGTGCCAGTAGTCCCGGCAGGGTGGAACAGCCCCAGCATTTT
TRBV27	TRBJ1-5	TRBD1	-	CATRQGDQPQHF	TGTGCCACTCGACAGGGGGATCAGCCCCAGCATTTT
TRBV2	TRBJ1-2	-	-	CASSEVGIDSNYGYTF	TGTGCCAGCAGTGAAGTGGGTATAGACAGTAACTATGGCTACACCTTC
TRBV28	TRBJ1-4	TRBD1	-	CASSPTGTGVEKLFF	TGTGCCAGCAGTCCGACCGGGACAGGGGTTGAAAAACTGTTTTTT
TRBV27	TRBJ2-2	TRBD1	-	CASRKNRGPTGELFF	TGTGCCAGCAGAAAAAACAGGGGGCCTACCGGGGAGCTGTTTTTT
TRBV6-5	TRBJ1-2	TRBD1	few	CASSGTGRSYGYTF	TGTGCCAGCAGCGGGACAGGGCGATCCTATGGCTACACCTTC
TRBV10-1	TRBJ1-3	-	-	CASISRPEGPSQDTIYF	TGCGCCAGCATATCAAGGCCGGAGGGCCCATCCCAGGACACCATATATTTT
TRBV6-5	TRBJ2-7	-	-	CASSYSRTRPYEQYF	TGTGCCAGCAGTTACTCGAGGACTCGTCCCTACGAGCAGTACTTC
TRBV19	TRBJ1-5	-	-	CASSKTGPETLSYSNQPQHF	TGTGCCAGTAGTAAGACAGGACCGGAGACCCTGTCATATAGCAATCAGCCCCAGCATTTT
TRBV28	TRBJ1-2	-	-	CASSPSGDPKVYGYTF	TGTGCCAGCAGTCCAAGCGGAGATCCCAAAGTCTATGGCTACACCTTC
TRBV11-2	TRBJ1-1	TRBD1	-	CASSLKGAPGTEAFF	TGTGCCAGCAGCTTAAAGGGGGCGCCGGGCACTGAAGCTTTCTTT
TRBV9	TRBJ1-5	TRBD1	few	CASSVSGQGNQPQHF	TGTGCCAGCAGCGTATCGGGACAGGGCAATCAGCCCCAGCATTTT
TRBV5-5	TRBJ2-7	-	-	CASSFSWGVYEQYF	TGTGCCAGCAGCTTCAGCTGGGGAGTCTACGAGCAGTACTTC
TRBV19	TRBJ2-1	-	-	CASSAVYNEQFF	TGTGCCAGTAGTGCAGTATACAATGAGCAGTTCTTC
TRBV6-5	TRBJ2-4	-	-	CASHPSGANIQYF	TGTGCCAGCCACCCTTCAGGGGCAAACATTCAGTACTTC
TRBV5-1	TRBJ1-1	TRBD1	-	CASSRGQGRETFF	TGCGCCAGCAGCCGAGGACAGGGAAGGGAAACTTTCTTT
TRBV13	TRBJ1-5	-	-	CASSLRGGAGNQPQHF	TGTGCCAGCAGCTTAAGGGGGGGGGCTGGCAATCAGCCCCAGCATTTT
TRBV27	TRBJ1-6	TRBD1	-	CASSFEKTGKNSPLHF	TGTGCCAGCAGCTTTGAAAAGACAGGGAAGAATTCACCCCTCCACTTT
TRBV5-6	TRBJ2-6	TRBD1	-	CASSLGQGTAGANVLTF	TGTGCCAGCAGCTTGGGACAGGGGACGGCTGGGGCCAACGTCCTGACTTTC
TRBV2	TRBJ2-7	-	once	CASSGRGTSAYEQYF	TGTGCCAGCAGTGGTAGGGGGACGTCCGCCTACGAGCAGTACTTC
TRBV19	TRBJ2-5	TRBD2	-	CASSPLAGGQETQYF	TGTGCCAGTAGCCCCCTAGCGGGAGGCCAAGAGACCCAGTACTTC
TRBV18	TRBJ1-1	TRBD1	-	CASSPLPVDRVVVTEAFF	TGTGCCAGCTCACCGCTGCCGGTCGACAGGGTTGTAGTCACTGAAGCTTTCTTT
TRBV5-6	TRBJ2-3	-	-	CASSLGALGTQYF	TGTGCCAGCAGCTTGGGGGCCCTCGGTACGCAGTATTTT
TRBV5-1	TRBJ1-5	-	-	CASSLEGVNQPQHF	TGCGCCAGCAGCTTGGAAGGGGTCAATCAGCCCCAGCATTTT
TRBV7-6	TRBJ2-2	TRBD2	-	CASSLSRKTKRGPTGELFF	TGTGCCAGCAGCTTATCCCGAAAGACAAAGCGGGGCCCCACCGGGGAGCTGTTTTTT
TRBV7-3	TRBJ2-1	-	-	CASSLTYGEQFF	TGTGCCAGCAGCTTAACGTACGGTGAGCAGTTCTTC
TRBV24-1	TRBJ2-1	-	-	CATSRDSGGYNEQFF	TGTGCCACCAGCCGGGACTCCGGGGGCTACAATGAGCAGTTCTTC
TRBV5-3	TRBJ2-4	TRBD1	-	CARSLRDRVDIQYF	TGTGCCAGAAGCTTGCGGGACAGGGTGGACATTCAGTACTTC
TRBV19	TRBJ2-7	TRBD1	-	CASSMGQGMWYEQYF	TGTGCCAGTAGTATGGGACAGGGAATGTGGTACGAGCAGTACTTC
TRBV7-2	TRBJ1-2	-	-	CASSLDPPPSNYGYTF	TGTGCCAGCAGCTTAGATCCCCCCCCGAGTAACTATGGCTACACCTTC
TRBV7-9	TRBJ2-3	TRBD2	-	CASSPRLAGGTDTQYF	TGTGCCAGCAGCCCCAGACTAGCGGGAGGTACAGATACGCAGTATTTT
TRBV27	TRBJ1-2	-	few	CASSLTSRSSLSPF	TGTGCCAGCAGTTTAACCTCCCGGAGCTCGTTGTCTCCTTTC
TRBV27	TRBJ1-1	TRBD1	-	CATRDRLNTEAFF	TGTGCCACCCGGGACAGGCTGAACACTGAAGCTTTCTTT
TRBV6-5	TRBJ2-2	TRBD1	-	CASTRRTGNAGELFF	TGTGCCAGCACTCGTAGGACAGGGAATGCCGGGGAGCTGTTTTTT
TRBV29-1	TRBJ2-2	-	-	CSVQGNTGELFF	TGCAGCGTTCAGGGAAACACCGGGGAGCTGTTTTTT
TRBV13	TRBJ2-7	TRBD2	few	CASSFIGVAGTYEQYF	TGTGCCAGCAGCTTTATCGGGGTAGCGGGGACCTACGAGCAGTACTTC
TRBV19	TRBJ2-2	TRBD2	-	CASSWQGLAGGRTGELFF	TGTGCCAGTAGTTGGCAGGGACTAGCGGGAGGGCGTACCGGGGAGCTGTTTTTT
TRBV7-2	TRBJ2-7	-	-	CASSRGDSSYEQYF	TGTGCCAGCAGCCGCGGAGACAGTTCCTACGAGCAGTACTTC
TRBV5-4	TRBJ1-2	-	-	CASSPDSDGYTF	TGTGCCAGCAGCCCCGACAGCGATGGCTACACCTTC
TRBV28	TRBJ2-1	TRBD2	-	CASARPGLAGNEQFF	TGTGCCAGCGCGAGACCGGGACTAGCGGGAAATGAGCAGTTCTTC
TRBV28	TRBJ2-2	-	-	CASSSREGGGELFF	TGTGCCAGCAGTTCTCGGGAAGGGGGCGGGGAGCTGTTTTTT
TRBV3-1/TRBV3-2	TRBJ2-7	TRBD2	-	CASSQAGGIEQYF	TGTGCCAGCAGCCAAGCGGGGGGAATCGAGCAGTACTTC
TRBV19	TRBJ2-1	TRBD2	-	CASSFAPSGSSYNEQFF	TGTGCCAGTAGTTTCGCCCCTAGCGGGAGCTCCTACAATGAGCAGTTCTTC
TRBV27	TRBJ1-1	TRBD1	-	CASTSNGDRDRFFEAFF	TGTGCCAGCACCTCCAACGGGGACCGGGACAGATTTTTTGAAGCTTTCTTT
TRBV9	TRBJ2-2	TRBD2	-	CASSEGNGLALNTGELFF	TGTGCCAGCAGCGAGGGAAACGGACTAGCCTTAAACACCGGGGAGCTGTTTTTT